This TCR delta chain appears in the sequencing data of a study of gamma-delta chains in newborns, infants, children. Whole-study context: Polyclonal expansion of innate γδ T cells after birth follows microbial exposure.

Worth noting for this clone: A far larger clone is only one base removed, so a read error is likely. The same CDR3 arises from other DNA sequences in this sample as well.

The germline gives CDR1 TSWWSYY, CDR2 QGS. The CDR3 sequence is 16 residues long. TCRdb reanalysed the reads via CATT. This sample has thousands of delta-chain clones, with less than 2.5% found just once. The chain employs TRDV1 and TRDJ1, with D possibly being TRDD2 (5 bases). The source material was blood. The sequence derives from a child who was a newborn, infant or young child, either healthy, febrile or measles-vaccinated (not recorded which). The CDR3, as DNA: TGTGCTCTTGGGGAACCCCGTTCCTTTGCCACCGATAAACTCATCTTC. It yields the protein CALGEPRSFATDKLIF.